This TCR beta chain was captured in a study of metastatic and nonmetastatic thyroid tumors. Turning to the study itself: The comparison covered peripheral blood and tumor or nodule tissue in malignant and benign thyroid patients.

No treatment had been given to any patient before thyroid surgery. The authors' processing: Between-group CDR3 differences, defined by clinicopathological status, yielded a distant-metastasis classifier for papillary thyroid cancer. Using MiXCR, TCRdb reanalyzed the PCR reads. The V and J calls were not made by the authors but by TCRdb's processing. The sample includes roughly 48,000 clones, less than 25% of them seen just once. This clone came up many times. The CDR3 sequence is 14 residues long. V was shortened by 3 bases and J by 3 bases, with 12 bases between the two germline ends. The V gene's germline CDR1 is LGHDT and CDR2 YNNKEL (reference sequence).

The clonotype was recovered from a male donor with papillary thyroid cancer or a benign thyroid nodule (not recorded which). Some clones in this sample may be carry-over from other donors' samples. This rearrangement joins TRBV3-1 to TRBJ2-7, with unresolved D. Sample: blood. The CDR3 region has the DNA TGTGCCAGCAGCCAGGCGGCTACTAACTACGAGCAGTACTTC. Residues: CASSQAATNYEQYF.